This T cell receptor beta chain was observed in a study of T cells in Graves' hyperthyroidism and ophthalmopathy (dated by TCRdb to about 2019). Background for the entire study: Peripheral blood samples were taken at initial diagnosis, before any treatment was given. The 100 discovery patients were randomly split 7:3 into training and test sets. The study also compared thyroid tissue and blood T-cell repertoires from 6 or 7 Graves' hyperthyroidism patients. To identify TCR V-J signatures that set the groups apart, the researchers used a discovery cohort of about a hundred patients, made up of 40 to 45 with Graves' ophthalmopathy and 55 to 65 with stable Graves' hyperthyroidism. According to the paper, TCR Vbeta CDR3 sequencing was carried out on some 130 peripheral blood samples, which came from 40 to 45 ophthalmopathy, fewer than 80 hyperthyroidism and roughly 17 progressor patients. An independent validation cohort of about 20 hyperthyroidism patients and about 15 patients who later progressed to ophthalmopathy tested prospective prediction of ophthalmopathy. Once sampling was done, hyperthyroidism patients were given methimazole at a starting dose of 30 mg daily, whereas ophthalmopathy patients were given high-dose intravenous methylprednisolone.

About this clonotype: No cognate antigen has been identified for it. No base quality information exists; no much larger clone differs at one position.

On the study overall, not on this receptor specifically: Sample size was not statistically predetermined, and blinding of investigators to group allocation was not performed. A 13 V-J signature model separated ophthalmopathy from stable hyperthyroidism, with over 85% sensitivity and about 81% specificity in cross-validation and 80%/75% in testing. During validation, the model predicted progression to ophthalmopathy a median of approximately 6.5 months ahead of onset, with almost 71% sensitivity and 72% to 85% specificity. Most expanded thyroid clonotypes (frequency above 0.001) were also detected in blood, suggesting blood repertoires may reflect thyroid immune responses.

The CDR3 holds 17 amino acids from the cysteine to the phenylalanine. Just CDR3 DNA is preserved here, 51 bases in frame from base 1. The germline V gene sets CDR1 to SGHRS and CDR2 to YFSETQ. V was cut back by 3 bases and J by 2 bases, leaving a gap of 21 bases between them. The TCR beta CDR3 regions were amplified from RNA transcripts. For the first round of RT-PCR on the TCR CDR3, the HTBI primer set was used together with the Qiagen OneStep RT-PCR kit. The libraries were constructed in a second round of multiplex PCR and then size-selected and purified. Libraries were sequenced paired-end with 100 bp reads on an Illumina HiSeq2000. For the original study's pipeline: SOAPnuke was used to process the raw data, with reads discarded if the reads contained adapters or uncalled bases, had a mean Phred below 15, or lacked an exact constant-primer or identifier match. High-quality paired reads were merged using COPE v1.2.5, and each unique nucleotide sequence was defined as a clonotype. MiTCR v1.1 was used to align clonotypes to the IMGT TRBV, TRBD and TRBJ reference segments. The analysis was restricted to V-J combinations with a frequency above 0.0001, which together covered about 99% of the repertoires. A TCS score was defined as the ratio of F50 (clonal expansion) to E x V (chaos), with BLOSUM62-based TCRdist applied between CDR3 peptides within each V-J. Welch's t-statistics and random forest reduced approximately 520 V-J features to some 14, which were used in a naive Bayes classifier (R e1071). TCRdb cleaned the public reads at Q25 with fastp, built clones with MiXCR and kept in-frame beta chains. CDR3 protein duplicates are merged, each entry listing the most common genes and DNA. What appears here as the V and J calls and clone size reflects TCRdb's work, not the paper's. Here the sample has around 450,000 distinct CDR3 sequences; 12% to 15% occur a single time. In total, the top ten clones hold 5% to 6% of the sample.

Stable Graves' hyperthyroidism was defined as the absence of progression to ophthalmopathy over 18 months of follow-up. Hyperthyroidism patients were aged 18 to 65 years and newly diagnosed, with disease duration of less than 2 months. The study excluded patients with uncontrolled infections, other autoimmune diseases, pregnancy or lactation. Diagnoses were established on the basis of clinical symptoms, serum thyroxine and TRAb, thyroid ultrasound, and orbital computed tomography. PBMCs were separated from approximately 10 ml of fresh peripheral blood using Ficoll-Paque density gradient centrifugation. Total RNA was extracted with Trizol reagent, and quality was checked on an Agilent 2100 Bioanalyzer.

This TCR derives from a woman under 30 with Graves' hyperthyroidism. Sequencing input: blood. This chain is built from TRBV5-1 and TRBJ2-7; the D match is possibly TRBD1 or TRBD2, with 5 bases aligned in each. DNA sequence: TGCGCCAGCAGCTCGAATCTCGGGGCCGTAAATACCTACGAGCAGTACTTC. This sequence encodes CASSSNLGAVNTYEQYF.